These T cell receptor beta chains were read from a single sample in a study of cytomegalovirus exposure and HLA in healthy donors. Produced via immunoSEQ multiplex PCR; TCRdb's table is partial and in-frame only. This sample has tens of thousands of clones; 10% occur once, and the top ten carry approximately 25%. Sequencing was carried out using PBMCs. Receptors were obtained from a man in his sixties in good health and CMV-seropositive. The conserved cysteine and the conserved F or W are not part of the CDR3 here.

cdr3_aa j_call v_call
ASSPPRIGNTEAF TRBJ1-1 TRBV5-1
ASSVTKREYNEQF TRBJ2-1 TRBV6-1
ASSLQPGNNEKLF TRBJ1-4 TRBV5-1
ASSLDLTGTGGLNQPQH TRBJ1-5 TRBV5-6
SVEGGLNTEAF TRBJ1-1 TRBV29-1
ASSQRLKETQY TRBJ2-5 TRBV14
ASSSSSENTEAF TRBJ1-1 TRBV5-1
ASSIGQQISTDTQY TRBJ2-3 TRBV19
ASSSGQNTEAF TRBJ1-1 TRBV18
ASSNLEGAQPQH TRBJ1-5 TRBV19
SVETGANEQY TRBJ2-7 TRBV29-1
AISESPTNEKLF TRBJ1-4 TRBV10-3
ASSIGGGEEPQH TRBJ1-5 TRBV19
ASSLGANTEAF TRBJ1-1 TRBV6-5
AWSGGTTGYT TRBJ1-2 TRBV30
ASSPFLNGSQSPTHRTYEQY TRBJ2-7 TRBV7-6
ASSIGTSGRSDTQY TRBJ2-3 TRBV11-3
ASSLSGRGVENT TRBJ1-2 TRBV28
ASSLGGGSQETQY TRBJ2-5 TRBV7-6
ASSVATTGGDTQY TRBJ2-3 TRBV9
ASSLTVAKNIQY TRBJ2-4 TRBV5-6
SAPGQVEAF TRBJ1-1 TRBV20-1
ASSFSLAERQY TRBJ2-5 TRBV2
ASSWGDALGYT TRBJ1-2 TRBV5-4
ASSLARGQVADTQY TRBJ2-3 TRBV11-1
AIRGRGSGFEAF TRBJ1-1 TRBV10-3
ASSLTGEPMGEKLF TRBJ1-4 TRBV5-1
ASKGQGATFEKLF TRBJ1-4 TRBV27
ASSSAGLAGVNEQF TRBJ2-1 TRBV7-3
ASSVGLKKETQY TRBJ2-5 TRBV28
ASSRGDRVNQPQH TRBJ1-5 TRBV21-1
ASSTPGDLNSPLH TRBJ1-6 TRBV28
SVGGGATDTQY TRBJ2-3 TRBV29-1
ASSIGTSGGAYTGELF TRBJ2-2 TRBV7-2
ASSAGLKGANTGELF TRBJ2-2 TRBV5-4
ASSWGGGIYEQF TRBJ2-1 TRBV6-5
ASSPNSIGTSREQY TRBJ2-7 TRBV18
ASSGGLSRNTGELF TRBJ2-2 TRBV6-4
ASSLSSMGWTFKSSYNEQF TRBJ2-1 TRBV27
ASSQRQGQGEKLF TRBJ1-4 TRBV4-2
ASSYAVDQPQH TRBJ1-5 TRBV6-6
ASSTYNEQF TRBJ2-1 TRBV19
ASSLSKAGGKTQY TRBJ2-5 TRBV27
ASSLRPSSGTGELF TRBJ2-2 TRBV27
ASSLVVGVDEKLF TRBJ1-4 TRBV7-2
ASSVLAGEATGELF TRBJ2-2 TRBV9
ASSFRGEDTGELF TRBJ2-2 TRBV19
ASSGGQANYGYT TRBJ1-2 TRBV5-4
ASSEGRGPFEQY TRBJ2-7 TRBV6-1
ASSLAEVTDTQY TRBJ2-3 TRBV7-8
ASSPLGGSTDTQY TRBJ2-3 TRBV27
ASSLRVGTEAF TRBJ1-1 TRBV7-8
ASRGNDQGRANVLT TRBJ2-6 TRBV28
ASSLSVTGTDEKLF TRBJ1-4 TRBV27
ASSPTALGQPGKGYT TRBJ1-2 TRBV5-6